Below, 24 T cell receptor beta chains from the same sample are listed, as sequenced in a study of blood T cells in healthy people across ages. With a J-beta primer mix and a sample-barcoded 5' primer, a second PCR ran 7 to 11 cycles. TCRdb itself ran the 5' RACE reads through MiXCR, one entry per CDR3 protein. The profile shows almost 1 million distinct CDR3 sequences, just over 50% of them singletons. Sequenced material: blood. The receptors were gathered from a woman in her sixties in good health.

This chain connects TRBV20-1 to TRBJ2-3; D is undetermined. The CDR3 spans 13 residues. CDR1 is DFQATT, CDR2 SNEGSKA, per germline (reference sequence). Trimming took 4 bases from V and 1 from J, leaving 9 bases between them. As DNA, the CDR3 is TGCAGTGCTATGTGGGGTGGCACAGATACGCAGTATTTT. Protein: CSAMWGGTDTQYF.

In its sample, this clonotype was seen once. The rearrangement uses TRBV27 and TRBJ2-3; 10 positions match TRBD2. Germline CDR1 MNHEY, CDR2 SMNVEV (reference sequence). Losses at the gene ends were 3 bases for V and 4 bases for J; bases not matched to a gene: 4. The CDR3 runs to 15 residues. CDR3 loop: CASSLKSGRADTQYF. CDR3 coding DNA: TGTGCCAGCAGTTTGAAAAGCGGGAGGGCAGATACGCAGTATTTT.

Comment on this clonotype: The junction shows a germline mismatch at one end, possibly a read error. The V gene is TRBV12-3 or TRBV12-4, the J gene TRBJ2-3; TRBD2 is a possible D gene (6 bases). CDR3 size: 14 residues. In DNA, the CDR3 is TGTGCCAGCAGTACAGGAGCGGGTACAGATATGCAGTATTTT. Protein sequence: CASSTGAGTDMQYF.

This chain joins TRBV7-2 and TRBJ2-7, with 9 bases lining up with TRBD1. Judging by the DNA end, TRBJ2-5 fits better; the J call may be wrong. This CDR3 spans 16 amino acids. Germline values: CDR1 SGHTA, CDR2 FQGNSA. The CDR3 DNA is TGTGCCAGCAGCTTTTCGGACAGGGGTCTGCGGGAGACCCAGTACTTC. Translating gives CASSFSDRGLRETQYF.

This clonotype was seen just once. The chain couples TRBV24-1 to TRBJ2-1; 10 nucleotides align to TRBD1. The CDR3 covers 16 residues. CDR1 and CDR2 (germline): KGHDR, SFDVKD. J lost 2 bases, V lost 8 bases, and 8 bases had no gene match. As DNA, the CDR3 is TGTGCCACCAATGGACCGGGACAGGGGACCTACAATGAGCAGTTCTTC. The encoded protein is CATNGPGQGTYNEQFF.

The CDR3 loop reads CSARRLVTADYGYTF. In DNA form, the CDR3 reads TGCAGTGCTAGACGACTCGTGACAGCTGACTATGGCTACACCTTC. The V gene is TRBV20-1, the J gene TRBJ1-2; D is possibly TRBD1 (5 bases). Trimming removed 2 bases from V and 3 bases from J, with 16 bases in between. CDR3 length: 15 residues. Per the germline V gene, CDR1 is DFQATT and CDR2 is SNEGSKA (reference sequence).

The rearrangement uses TRBV30 and TRBJ1-2; D uncertain. Deletions cut 8 bases from V and 1 base from J, with 17 bases between. Germline-derived CDR1 and CDR2 are GTSNPN and SVGIG (reference sequence). The CDR3 has 14 residues. The CDR3 DNA follows: TGTGCCGGGTTGGACCGCGGTAATAACTATGGCTACACCTTC. Protein sequence: CAGLDRGNNYGYTF.

The rearrangement uses TRBV7-2 and TRBJ2-1; D not certain. The CDR3 loop spans 14 amino acids. The germline V gene has CDR1 SGHTA and CDR2 FQGNSA. V was shortened by 7 bases and J by 2 bases, with 12 bases between the two germline ends. DNA of the CDR3: TGTGCCAGCATCCGACTTAGGACCTACAATGAGCAGTTCTTC. Translation gives CASIRLRTYNEQFF.

This clonotype was seen a few times. The chain uses TRBV14 and TRBJ2-7; D perhaps matches TRBD2 (5 bases). The V end lost 3 bases, the J end lost 2 bases, and 23 bases lay between the germline ends. Germline V gene sequence: CDR1 SGHDN, CDR2 FVKESK. This CDR3 spans 18 amino acids. As DNA, the CDR3 is TGTGCCAGCAGCCATGAGGGTACTTTAGGCGCTTTACCCTACGAGCAGTACTTC. Translating gives CASSHEGTLGALPYEQYF.

On this clonotype: Its ends do not fully match the called genes, so a read error is possible. The chain is built from TRBV20-1 and TRBJ2-1; D perhaps matches TRBD2 (6 bases). The DNA matches TRBJ2-7 better at its end, which makes the J call doubtful. The CDR3 sequence is 16 residues long. The V gene's germline CDR1 is DFQATT and CDR2 SNEGSKA (reference sequence). For the CDR3, the DNA is TGCGGTGCTAGTGGAATGGTGGGAGGACTCGACAATGAGCAGTACTTC. It encodes CGASGMVGGLDNEQYF.

This chain connects TRBV5-1 to TRBJ2-5; TRBD1 or TRBD2 may be the D gene (5 bases each). The CDR3 has 15 residues. Trimming took off 0 bases at V and 2 bases at J, with 11 bases between the two ends. Germline CDR1 is SGHRS and CDR2 is YFSETQ. For the CDR3, the DNA is TGCGCCAGCAGCTTGGCCTCGGGGCAGCAAGAGACCCAGTACTTC. Translation gives CASSLASGQQETQYF.

This clonotype appeared a single time. This chain links TRBV5-1 with TRBJ2-1, with D unclear. The CDR3 extends over 14 amino acids. Deletions cut 0 bases from V and 6 bases from J, with 10 bases between. The germline V gene has CDR1 SGHRS and CDR2 YFSETQ. The CDR3 is CASSLGQAANEQFF. The CDR3 DNA reads as TGCGCCAGCAGCTTGGGGCAGGCGGCCAATGAGCAGTTCTTC.

The chain joins TRBV12-3 or TRBV12-4 to TRBJ2-7, with D maybe TRBD1 (6 bases). V was trimmed by 6 bases and J by 2 bases, leaving 14 bases between them. The length of the CDR3 is 14 residues. CDR3 region: CASRDGQTAYEQYF. Written as DNA, the CDR3 is TGTGCCAGCAGGGATGGACAGACGGCCTACGAGCAGTACTTC.

The CDR3 sequence is CAWSPGPGPSEQYF. The CDR3 DNA sequence: TGTGCCTGGAGCCCCGGACCGGGACCCTCCGAGCAGTACTTC. J is TRBJ2-7 and V is TRBV30; either TRBD1 or TRBD2 may supply D (5 bases each). CDR3 length: 14 amino acids. V was cut by 3 bases and J by 6 bases, with 18 bases left in between. The V gene's germline CDR1 is GTSNPN and CDR2 SVGIG (reference sequence).

This sequence joins TRBV12-3 or TRBV12-4 and TRBJ2-1, with a tentative D call TRBD1 (6 bases). CDR3 length: 14 amino acids. With 4 bases removed from V and 5 bases from J, the gap between germline ends came to 12 bases. CDR3 DNA: TGTGCCAGCAGTTCAGAGGACAGTGACAATGAGCAGTTCTTC. The encoded protein is CASSSEDSDNEQFF.

V usage is TRBV4-1 and J usage is TRBJ1-6; 7 bases align to TRBD1. Per germline, CDR1 MGHRA and CDR2 YSYEKL. The CDR3 consists of 16 residues. Germline trimming cut 1 base from V and 7 bases from J; bases unmatched to any gene: 7. CDR3 sequence (DNA): TGCGCCAGCAGCCAAGGTCTAACAGGGGTCAATTCACCCCTCCACTTT. Protein sequence: CASSQGLTGVNSPLHF.

A few counts support this clonotype. The chain couples TRBV3-1 to TRBJ1-4; perhaps TRBD1 as D (5 bases). V lost 4 bases and J 8 bases, leaving 17 bases between the germline ends. This CDR3 has 15 residues. The V gene's germline CDR1 is LGHDT and CDR2 YNNKEL (reference sequence). Written as DNA, the CDR3 is TGTGCCAGCAGCCTCCACGGGGGACGAGGAGAAAAACTGTTTTTT. Protein product: CASSLHGGRGEKLFF. Together with reference TRBV3-1 and TRBJ1-4, the CDR3 gives the full variable domain: DTAVSQTPKYLVTQMGNDKSIKCEQNLGHDTMYWYKQDSKKFLKIMFSYNNKELIINETVPNRFSPKSPDKAHLNLHINSLELGDSAVYFCASSLHGGRGEKLFFGSGTQLSVL.

CDR3 sequence reads: CASSLVSTPNNEQYF. The CDR3 DNA follows: TGTGCCAGCAGCTTAGTATCAACCCCCAACAATGAGCAGTACTTC. The rearrangement joins TRBV7-9 to TRBJ2-7; D is undetermined. With 1 base removed from V and 7 bases from J, the gap between germline ends came to 17 bases. The CDR3 is 15 amino acids. Per germline, CDR1 SEHNR and CDR2 FQNEAQ (reference sequence).

J is TRBJ2-1 and V is TRBV27; 9 nucleotides agree with TRBD1. The V gene's germline CDR1 is MNHEY and CDR2 SMNVEV (reference sequence). This CDR3 has 16 amino acids. With V trimmed by 6 bases and J by 2 bases, 8 bases remained unmatched. CDR3 coding DNA: TGTGCCAGCAGATCGCAACAGGGGGCAACCTACAATGAGCAGTTCTTC. Protein product: CASRSQQGATYNEQFF.

J is TRBJ1-5 and V is TRBV20-1, with D perhaps TRBD1 (5 bases). Between the trimmed V and J ends, which lost 2 bases and 8 bases, there was a span of 16 bases. Germline CDR1 DFQATT, CDR2 SNEGSKA (reference sequence). The CDR3 has 14 residues. CDR3 bases: TGCAGTGCTAGATTTTCGGGACGGGAGGAGCCCCAGCATTTT. It is translated as CSARFSGREEPQHF.

The rearrangement links TRBV5-8 to TRBJ1-5; D possibly corresponds to TRBD1 (5 bases). This CDR3 is built from 13 residues. The germline V gene encodes CDR1 SGHTS and CDR2 YDEGEE. Trimming pared 6 bases from V and 7 bases from J, leaving 14 bases between. The CDR3 coding sequence is TGTGCCAGCACGTTGGGGCGTCGGCAGCCCCAGCATTTT. It codes for CASTLGRRQPQHF.

This clonotype appeared a few times. V and J are TRBV29-1 and TRBJ2-3; D ambiguous. Trimming took 4 bases from V and 2 from J, leaving 10 bases between them. The CDR3 totals 13 residues. Germline CDR1 SQVTM, CDR2 ANQGSEA. The CDR3 region is CSVVNGPTDTQYF. The DNA for the CDR3 is TGCAGCGTTGTTAACGGACCCACAGATACGCAGTATTTT.

This clonotype occurred a few times. V is TRBV6-5 and J is TRBJ2-7, with unresolved D. V shed 2 bases and J shed 9 bases, with 11 bases lying between them. Looked up from germline, CDR1 is MNHEY and CDR2 is SVGAGI. The length of the CDR3 is 12 residues. The CDR3 DNA is TGTGCCAGCAGTTACCCGCACCCATGGCAGTACTTC. This codes for CASSYPHPWQYF.

V and J are TRBV12-3 or TRBV12-4 and TRBJ2-1; 8 nucleotides line up with TRBD2. Trimming cost V 3 bases and J 0 bases; bases outside gene matches: 4. The CDR3 covers 16 residues. CDR3 bases: TGTGCCAGCAGTTTGGGGCGGGGGGTCTCCTACAATGAGCAGTTCTTC. Protein sequence: CASSLGRGVSYNEQFF.